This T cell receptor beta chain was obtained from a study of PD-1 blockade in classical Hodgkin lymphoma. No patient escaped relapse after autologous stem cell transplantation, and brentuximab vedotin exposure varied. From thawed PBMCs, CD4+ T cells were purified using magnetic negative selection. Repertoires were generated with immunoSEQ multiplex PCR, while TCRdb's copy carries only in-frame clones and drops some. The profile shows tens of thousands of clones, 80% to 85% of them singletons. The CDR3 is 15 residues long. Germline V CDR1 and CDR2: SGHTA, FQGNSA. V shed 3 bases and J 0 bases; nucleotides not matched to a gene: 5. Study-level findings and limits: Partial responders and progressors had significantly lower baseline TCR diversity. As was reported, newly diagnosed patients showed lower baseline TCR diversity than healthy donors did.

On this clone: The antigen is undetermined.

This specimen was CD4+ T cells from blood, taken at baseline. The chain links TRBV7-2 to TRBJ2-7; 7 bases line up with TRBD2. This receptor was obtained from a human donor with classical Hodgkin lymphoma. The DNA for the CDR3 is TGTGCCAGCAGCTTTACGAGCGGGGACTCCTACGAGCAGTACTTC. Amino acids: CASSFTSGDSYEQYF.